This TCR beta chain comes out of a study of shared clonotypes between healthy human individuals. Notes on the study in general: Tissues were not sampled, only blood, and their repertoires likely differ. Across subsets, estimated richness was generally greater for naive than for memory populations. At large depth, rarefaction still showed sorted-subset sequencing to be incomplete.

In the CD4+ fraction, cells were divided into CD45RA+ naive and CD45RA-negative memory subsets. Trimming at V came to 0 bases and at J to 2 bases, leaving 19 bases not matched to a gene. Per germline, CDR1 SGDLS and CDR2 YYNGEE. The CDR3 length is 20 residues. Here immunoSEQ multiplex PCR was the method, and the copy in TCRdb shows in-frame clones only, minus some. The sample shows 300,000 or so clones, roughly 70% of them seen only once. Details on this clone: Its antigen is unidentified.

Sequenced: memory CD4+ T cells sorted from blood. Subset meaning: CD45RA-negative fraction. This TCR derives from a man aged 25 to 45 in good health. The chain recombines TRBV9 with TRBJ2-5, with 7 bases identical to TRBD2. The CDR3 bases are TGTGCCAGCAGCGTAGGTTTCAGCCACGTGGGGAGGGTTAATCAAGAGACCCAGTACTTC. Translation: CASSVGFSHVGRVNQETQYF.